The 10 T cell receptor beta chains in this list originate from one sample, sequenced in a study of T cell repertoires in cytomegalovirus infection. Each CDR3 protein is one row after TCRdb ran MiXCR on the reads. The sample has about 450,000 distinct CDR3 sequences; roughly 31% are singletons. Sequenced material: PBMCs. All receptors come from a human donor in good health (CMV status not recorded). Some clones in this sample may be carry-over from other donors' samples.

This clonotype was detected ten times or more. V and J are TRBV6-1 and TRBJ2-1, with 10 positions matching TRBD2. V lost 1 base, J lost 7 bases, and 7 bases stayed unmatched. CDR1 MNHNS and CDR2 SASEGT come from the germline V gene. This CDR3 has 16 residues. The CDR3 DNA is TGTGCCAGCAGTGAAGTCCCTAGCGGGGGAATTAATGAGCAGTTCTTC. It codes for CASSEVPSGGINEQFF.

Turning to this clonotype: A much larger clonotype is one base distant, so this may be a read error. This sequence joins TRBV7-8 and TRBJ1-2; D unresolved. V lost 5 bases to trimming and J lost 4 bases, with 20 bases between them. Germline V CDR1 and CDR2: SGHVS, FQNEAQ. CDR3 length: 16 amino acids. CDR3: CASSKPTWSESYGYTF. The CDR3 nucleotides read TGTGCCAGCAGCAAACCGACATGGAGTGAGAGCTATGGCTACACCTTC.

This clonotype was seen a few times. The rearrangement joins TRBV20-1 to TRBJ1-5; 9 bases are a match to TRBD1. Germline V gene lookup returns CDR1 DFQATT and CDR2 SNEGSKA (reference sequence). CDR3 length equals 14 residues. The J segment lost 6 bases and the V segment lost 3 bases, leaving 6 bases of the junction unmatched. The CDR3 coding sequence is TGCAGTGCTAGCGACCCGGGACAGGGTCAGCCCCAGCATTTT. The encoded protein is CSASDPGQGQPQHF.

This chain connects TRBV28 to TRBJ1-5; 8 bases map to TRBD1. The CDR3 spans 17 residues. Trimming removed 3 bases from V and 2 bases from J; junction bases left unmatched: 9. Germline CDR1 reads MDHEN; CDR2 reads SYDVKM. CDR3 nucleotide sequence: TGTGCCAGCAGTTTTTATCCCCGGACAGGGCGCAATCAGCCCCAGCATTTT. It translates to CASSFYPRTGRNQPQHF.

A word on this clonotype: The CDR3 ends on some other residue instead of the conserved phenylalanine or tryptophan, so this is likely a read error. This chain connects TRBV5-5 to TRBJ2-5; a possible D gene is TRBD1 (6 bases). Between the trimmed V and J ends, which lost 4 bases and 5 bases, there was a span of 15 bases. The CDR3 is 14 residues long. Germline V gene data show CDR1 as SGHKS and CDR2 as YYEKEE (reference sequence). CDR3 in DNA: TGTGCCAGCAGCACCTTGGGGGCAAGGGAGACCCAGTACTTA. It yields the protein CASSTLGARETQYL.

V and J are TRBV30 and TRBJ1-6; possibly TRBD1 for D (6 bases). Germline V gene data show CDR1 as GTSNPN and CDR2 as SVGIG (reference sequence). The CDR3 covers 14 residues. V gave up 2 bases and J gave up 6 bases, with 11 bases separating them. The CDR3 is CAWSRDILNSPLHF. DNA of the CDR3: TGTGCCTGGAGTCGGGACATCCTTAATTCACCCCTCCACTTT.

The rearrangement joins TRBV6-1 to TRBJ2-2; 7 bases match TRBD1. The CDR3 is made up of 15 amino acids. In germline, CDR1 is MNHNS, CDR2 SASEGT. Losses at the gene ends were 5 bases for V and 1 base for J; bases not matched to a gene: 4. CDR3 protein: CASSRRTGNTGELFF. For the CDR3, the DNA is TGTGCCAGCAGTCGAAGGACAGGGAACACCGGGGAGCTGTTTTTT.

This sequence joins TRBV6-6 and TRBJ1-1; 9 bases match TRBD1. Looked up from germline, CDR1 is MNHNY and CDR2 is SVGAGI (reference sequence). V dropped 7 bases and J dropped 5; count of bases not matched to a gene: 8. The CDR3 spans 14 residues. The CDR3 is CASTSGTGHTEAFF. The DNA of the CDR3 is TGTGCCAGCACCTCCGGGACAGGGCATACTGAAGCTTTCTTT.

This chain uses TRBV7-6 with TRBJ2-6; TRBD2 matches 9 bases. The CDR3 has 18 residues. Germline V gives CDR1 SGHVS, CDR2 FNYEAQ. Losses at the gene ends were 1 base for V and 2 bases for J; bases not matched to a gene: 6. The CDR3 region has the DNA TGTGCCAGCAGCTTAGAAGCGGGGGGCACCCCTGGGGCCAACGTCCTGACTTTC. Translated, it gives CASSLEAGGTPGANVLTF.

For this clonotype: Germline is not matched at one junction end, which may reflect a read error. This sequence joins TRBV20-1 and TRBJ1-6; no clear D. The length of the CDR3 is 12 residues. CDR1 is DFQATT, CDR2 SNEGSKA, per germline (reference sequence). The CDR3 DNA reads as TGCAGTGCTAGAGAAGGAAGTTCACCCCTCAACTTT. Translation gives CSAREGSSPLNF.